These 29 T cell receptor beta chains came from one sample sequenced in a study of blood T cells in healthy people across ages. The second PCR ran roughly 7 to 12 cycles with a sample-barcoded 5' primer and J-beta primers. Via MiXCR, TCRdb re-called the 5' RACE reads, giving one row per CDR3 protein. This sample has about 640,000 distinct CDR3 sequences; 58% occur once, and the top ten carry more than 35%. The sequenced material came from blood. The receptors were sampled from a man in his 60s in good health.

The chain recombines TRBV24-1 with TRBJ2-3; no definite D call. Per germline, CDR1 KGHDR and CDR2 SFDVKD. The CDR3 runs 14 residues. The ends were cut back, 3 bases at V and 2 bases at J, with 8 bases in the middle. The CDR3 here is CATSDAKATDTQYF. The CDR3 bases are TGTGCCACCAGTGATGCGAAGGCCACAGATACGCAGTATTTT.

The chain uses TRBV20-1 and TRBJ2-7; D gene uncertain. V lost 0 bases, J lost 2 bases, and 11 bases lay in between. The V gene's germline CDR1 is DFQATT and CDR2 SNEGSKA (reference sequence). There are 14 residues in the CDR3. The CDR3 is CSARDPTGTYEQYF. The CDR3 nucleotides read TGCAGTGCTAGAGACCCTACTGGAACCTACGAGCAGTACTTC.

This clonotype was observed many times. The chain joins TRBV27 to TRBJ2-7, with D perhaps being TRBD1 or TRBD2 (5 bases each). Looked up from germline, CDR1 is MNHEY and CDR2 is SMNVEV (reference sequence). The CDR3 is made up of 16 amino acids. V shed 5 bases and J shed 0 bases, with 17 bases lying between them. The CDR3 coding sequence is TGTGCCAGCAGTCCCGGGGCAGGACGGAGCTCCTACGAGCAGTACTTC. This encodes CASSPGAGRSSYEQYF.

The chain joins TRBV4-2 to TRBJ2-1; D possibly corresponds to TRBD1 (8 bases). The V and J ends lost 0 bases and 9 bases respectively, with 15 bases between them. CDR1 and CDR2 from the germline V gene are LGHNA and YNFKEQ. The CDR3 length is 15 residues. The CDR3 nucleotides read TGTGCCAGCAGCCAAGATAACAGGGGGGAGGGTGAGCAGTTCTTC. Protein sequence: CASSQDNRGEGEQFF.

Remarks on this clonotype: The conserved closing phenylalanine or tryptophan is absent in this CDR3, likely reflecting a read error. It is unclear where the CDR3 begins or ends on the DNA, so no DNA is shown, and the CDR3 is as TCRdb lists it. The V and J genes are TRBV4-2 and TRBJ2-6; the DNA was not compared with TRBD1, the D call given in the table. From its first to its last residue, the CDR3 has 9 amino acids. Germline assignment: CDR1 LGHNA and CDR2 YNFKEQ. The CDR3 spells CASSQRGAT.

J is TRBJ2-4 and V is TRBV2; D could derive from TRBD1 or TRBD2 (5 bases each). Germline assignment: CDR1 SNHLY and CDR2 FYNNEI. With 6 bases removed from V and 0 bases from J, the gap between germline ends came to 6 bases. This CDR3 has 13 residues. The CDR3 nucleotides are TGTGCCAGCAGGGGACCAGCCAAAAACATTCAGTACTTC. Its protein is CASRGPAKNIQYF.

The chain uses TRBV7-2 and TRBJ2-5, with D uncertain. CDR1 and CDR2 from the germline V gene are SGHTA and FQGNSA. The CDR3 sequence is 15 residues long. The germline V and J ends were trimmed by 1 base and 0 bases, with 9 bases remaining between them. Here the CDR3 reads CASSLVRSDQETQYF. CDR3 DNA sequence: TGTGCCAGCAGCTTAGTGCGGTCAGACCAAGAGACCCAGTACTTC.

This clonotype showed up just a few times. The rearrangement joins TRBV29-1 to TRBJ1-4; 8 positions match TRBD1. Trimming at V came to 6 bases and at J to 3 bases, leaving 3 bases not matched to a gene. This CDR3 region has 13 residues. Germline V CDR1 and CDR2: SQVTM, ANQGSEA. This CDR3 is CSVQGAANEKLFF. CDR3 coding DNA: TGCAGCGTCCAGGGGGCGGCTAATGAAAAACTGTTTTTT.

This clonotype occurred a few times. The CDR3 DNA reads TGTGCCAGCAGTCGGCCCCCGCCGCGGAACACTGAAGCTTTCTTT. It encodes CASSRPPPRNTEAFF. The chain recombines TRBV3-1 with TRBJ1-1; unclear D gene. There are 15 residues in the CDR3. From germline, CDR1 is LGHDT and CDR2 YNNKEL (reference sequence). V lost 6 bases and J 1 base, leaving 15 bases between the germline ends.

This clonotype turned up a few times. V is TRBV5-1 and J is TRBJ2-3, with D unclear. The CDR3 length is 11 residues. V was pared by 6 bases and J by 5 bases, with 7 bases between. CDR1 is SGHRS, CDR2 YFSETQ, per germline. The CDR3 region has the DNA TGCGCCAGCAACTATCAAGATACGCAGTATTTT. As protein: CASNYQDTQYF.

In its sample, this clonotype was seen a few times. The genes are TRBV5-1 and TRBJ1-6; D not certain. Germline loops: CDR1 SGHRS, CDR2 YFSETQ. V lost 0 bases to trimming and J lost 9 bases, with 7 bases between them. This CDR3 has 13 residues. DNA of the CDR3: TGCGCCAGCAGCTTGGGTGCAACTTCACCCCTCCACTTT. It translates to CASSLGATSPLHF.

The chain employs TRBV10-3 and TRBJ2-6, with 11 bases that match TRBD1. The germline V gene encodes CDR1 ENHRY and CDR2 SYGVKD. This CDR3 has 17 residues. Trimming took 4 bases from V and 4 from J; bases not matched to a gene: 6. CDR3 DNA sequence: TGTGCCATCAGTGGAGGACAGGGGGCGCGGGGGGCCAACGTCCTGACTTTC. Amino acids: CAISGGQGARGANVLTF.

This sequence joins TRBV6-2 or TRBV6-3 and TRBJ2-5; the D call may be TRBD1 or TRBD2 (7 bases each). From germline, CDR1 is MNHEY and CDR2 SVGEGT. This CDR3 has 13 amino acids. V was shortened by 7 bases and J by 5 bases, with 14 bases between the two germline ends. CDR3: CASMGGGLETQYF. The CDR3 coding sequence is TGTGCCAGCATGGGAGGGGGCTTGGAGACCCAGTACTTC.

This clonotype was counted only a few times. The rearrangement uses TRBV5-1 and TRBJ2-1, with 8 bases lining up with TRBD1. Unmatched junction bases numbered 5, after V lost 5 bases and J lost 1 base. Germline CDR1 SGHRS, CDR2 YFSETQ. The CDR3 is 15 residues long. Here the CDR3 reads CASSITGGSYNEQFF. CDR3 DNA sequence: TGCGCCAGCAGTATAACAGGGGGATCCTACAATGAGCAGTTCTTC. Full variable domain (remainder filled in from reference TRBV5-1 and TRBJ2-1): KAGVTQTPRYLIKTRGQQVTLSCSPISGHRSVSWYQQTPGQGLQFLFEYFSETQRNKGNFPGRFSGRQFSNSRSEMNVSTLELGDSALYLCASSITGGSYNEQFFGPGTRLTVL.

The chain carries TRBV4-1 and TRBJ2-7; 8 nucleotides line up with TRBD1. Trimming took 0 bases from V and 10 from J; bases not matched to a gene: 14. The germline CDR1 and CDR2 sequences are MGHRA and YSYEKL. This CDR3 is built from 16 residues. CDR3 coding DNA: TGCGCCAGCAGCCAAGATCTGACAGGGGCCTTGGGTGACCAGTACTTC. Its protein is CASSQDLTGALGDQYF.

About this clonotype: At one end, the junction sequence differs from germline, possibly due to a read error. The rearrangement links TRBV3-1 to TRBJ2-5; D might be TRBD2 (6 bases). Germline V gives CDR1 LGHDT, CDR2 YNNKEL (reference sequence). CDR3 length: 15 amino acids. The CDR3, as DNA: TGTGCCGGCAGCCAAGATAATGCCGGGGGAGAGACCCAGTACTTC. It translates to CAGSQDNAGGETQYF.

This rearrangement joins TRBV29-1 to TRBJ2-4; weak D call: TRBD1 (6 bases). With the DNA end fitting TRBJ2-7 better, the J assignment may be wrong. The germline gives CDR1 SQVTM, CDR2 ANQGSEA. The CDR3 totals 14 residues. The CDR3, as DNA: TGCAGCGTTGCCGGGACAATGACCACCTACGAGCAGTACTTC. Translation: CSVAGTMTTYEQYF.

The gene calls are TRBV13 and TRBJ1-2; 8 bases are shared with TRBD1. This CDR3 spans 13 amino acids. Germline-derived CDR1 and CDR2 are PRHDT and FYEKMQ (reference sequence). The ends lost 5 bases at V and 9 bases at J; junction bases unmatched: 8. The CDR3 DNA sequence: TGTGCCAGCAGCCTGGACAGGGTATCAAGCTACACCTTC. Translating it yields CASSLDRVSSYTF. Filled out from reference TRBV13 and TRBJ1-2, the complete variable domain reads AAGVIQSPRHLIKEKRETATLKCYPIPRHDTVYWYQQGPGQDPQFLISFYEKMQSDKGSIPDRFSAQQFSDYHSELNMSSLELGDSALYFCASSLDRVSSYTFGSGTRLTVV.

The genes are TRBV20-1 and TRBJ2-3; D is unresolved. Between the trimmed V and J ends, which lost 3 bases and 1 base, there was a span of 14 bases. Germline CDR1 DFQATT, CDR2 SNEGSKA (reference sequence). CDR3 length: 15 amino acids. CDR3 sequence: CSARWVPRGTDTQYF. The CDR3 DNA sequence: TGCAGTGCTAGGTGGGTCCCGCGCGGCACAGATACGCAGTATTTT.

The chain is built from TRBV29-1 and TRBJ2-7, with 10 bases lining up with TRBD1. Germline CDR1 reads SQVTM; CDR2 reads ANQGSEA. The CDR3 covers 12 residues. With 4 bases clipped from V and 6 bases from J, the junction kept 3 bases outside the gene matches. The CDR3 DNA reads TGCAGCGTTGGTGACAGGGGGCTCGAGCAGTACTTC. The encoded protein is CSVGDRGLEQYF.

V and J are TRBV7-9 and TRBJ1-2, with D possibly TRBD1 on 5 matching bases. The V gene's germline CDR1 is SEHNR and CDR2 FQNEAQ (reference sequence). This CDR3 has 14 residues. Trimming pared 5 bases from V and 5 bases from J, leaving 15 bases between. The CDR3 nucleotides are TGTGCCAGCAGCCAGACAGTTACCGGGTATGGCTACACCTTC. The encoded protein is CASSQTVTGYGYTF.

V usage is TRBV7-9 and J usage is TRBJ2-4; D perhaps matches TRBD1 (6 bases). The DNA end is more similar to TRBJ2-7, so the J call may be wrong. The CDR3 extends over 13 amino acids. Germline CDR1 is SEHNR and CDR2 is FQNEAQ (reference sequence). The CDR3 coding sequence is TGTGCCAGCAGCTCACAGGGCCTCTACGAGCAGTACTTC. Protein: CASSSQGLYEQYF.

This CDR3 reads CSASKRGGETQYF. In DNA, the CDR3 is TGCAGTGCTAGTAAGCGGGGGGGAGAGACCCAGTACTTC. V and J are TRBV20-1 and TRBJ2-5, with TRBD2 matching 10 bases. This CDR3 is 13 amino acids long. Trimming at V came to 3 bases and at J to 4 bases, leaving 2 bases not matched to a gene. Germline V CDR1 and CDR2: DFQATT, SNEGSKA (reference sequence).

The genes are TRBV10-3 and TRBJ2-4, with 12 bases fitting TRBD1. The closer fit of TRBJ2-5 to the DNA end suggests the J call may be wrong. There are 15 residues in the CDR3. Germline-derived CDR1 and CDR2 are ENHRY and SYGVKD. The CDR3 reads CAISGDRGQMETQYF. The CDR3 coding sequence is TGTGCCATCAGTGGGGACAGGGGGCAGATGGAGACCCAGTACTTC.

The chain joins TRBV3-1 to TRBJ2-7; D unclear. The CDR3 runs 14 residues. Germline V lookup: CDR1 LGHDT, CDR2 YNNKEL (reference sequence). V was shortened by 0 bases and J by 1 base, with 7 bases between the two germline ends. The CDR3 loop reads CASSQDLVSYEQYF. The CDR3 DNA reads as TGTGCCAGCAGCCAAGATTTGGTGTCCTACGAGCAGTACTTC.

This clonotype was recorded at least ten times. The chain recombines TRBV4-1 with TRBJ2-3; D gene uncertain. Trimming shortened V by 1 base and J by 0 bases, and 8 bases separated the two germline ends. Per the germline V gene, CDR1 is MGHRA and CDR2 is YSYEKL. This CDR3 region has 15 residues. The CDR3 spells CASSQVGSSTDTQYF. The CDR3 region has the DNA TGCGCCAGCAGCCAAGTCGGGTCCAGCACAGATACGCAGTATTTT.

The V gene is TRBV12-3 or TRBV12-4, the J gene TRBJ2-7, with D unresolved. This CDR3 has 11 residues. The germline V and J ends were trimmed by 7 bases and 7 bases, with 11 bases remaining between them. Written as DNA, the CDR3 is TGTGCCAGCACCCACTCCCGGGAGCAGTACTTC. Protein sequence: CASTHSREQYF.

This sequence joins TRBV6-2 or TRBV6-3 and TRBJ2-4; TRBD1 matches 7 bases. J gave up 8 bases and V 6 bases, and 16 bases lay outside the gene matches. From germline, CDR1 is MNHEY and CDR2 SVGEGT. This CDR3 comprises 16 residues. CDR3 sequence: CASRSYRGRIGDIQYF. CDR3 sequence (DNA): TGTGCCAGCAGATCCTACAGGGGCCGGATCGGAGACATTCAGTACTTC.

This clonotype was counted a single time. CDR3 sequence: CSVERDGGEETQYF. CDR3 bases: TGCAGCGTTGAAAGGGATGGGGGGGAAGAGACCCAGTACTTC. The rearrangement uses TRBV29-1 and TRBJ2-5; 7 bases align to TRBD2. Germline CDR1 and CDR2: SQVTM and ANQGSEA. The CDR3 runs to 14 residues. After removal of 2 bases from V and 3 bases from J, the junction contained 6 bases not matched to a gene. The whole variable domain, filled in from reference TRBV29-1 and TRBJ2-5, reads SAVISQKPSRDICQRGTSLTIQCQVDSQVTMMFWYRQQPGQSLTLIATANQGSEATYESGFVIDKFPISRPNLTFSTLTVSNMSPEDSSIYLCSVERDGGEETQYFGPGTRLLVL.